In this sample, the clone carrying this TCR beta chain turned up many times. What it binds is unknown. The sample originates from a study of regulatory T cells in long-lasting Graves disease. Whole-study results and caveats: Between persistent patients, 2,500 to 3,500 public clonotypes were shared, exceeding the roughly 1,000 shared between new patients. Relative to newly diagnosed Graves' patients, persistent ones had lower TCR diversity.

This CDR3 has 14 amino acids. Germline CDR1 and CDR2: DFQATT and SNEGSKA (reference sequence). Trimming at V came to 1 base and at J to 2 bases, leaving 3 bases not matched to a gene. Time point in this sample: newly diagnosed GD, antithyroid drugs for less than 3 months. TCR sequences were obtained from RNA taken from PBMCs. TCR beta libraries were built with iRepertoire HTBI primers and Arm-PCR of CDR3 regions. TCRdb re-analysed the multiplex PCR reads in MiXCR, keeping a single row per CDR3 protein. Among around 250,000 distinct CDR3 sequences, 15% to 20% were seen once, and the ten largest hold 12% to 15%. This same sample was also part of a study on T cells in Graves' hyperthyroidism and ophthalmopathy.

This clonotype was sampled from a woman in her thirties with Graves disease. The chain couples TRBV20-1 to TRBJ2-3; 7 bases map to TRBD2. Here the sequenced sample was peripheral blood mononuclear cells (PBMCs), taken at new diagnosis, from a patient treated with antithyroid drugs. Written as DNA, the CDR3 is TGCAGTGCTAGAGGGGGGGGGTTCACAGATACGCAGTATTTT. Encoded protein: CSARGGGFTDTQYF.